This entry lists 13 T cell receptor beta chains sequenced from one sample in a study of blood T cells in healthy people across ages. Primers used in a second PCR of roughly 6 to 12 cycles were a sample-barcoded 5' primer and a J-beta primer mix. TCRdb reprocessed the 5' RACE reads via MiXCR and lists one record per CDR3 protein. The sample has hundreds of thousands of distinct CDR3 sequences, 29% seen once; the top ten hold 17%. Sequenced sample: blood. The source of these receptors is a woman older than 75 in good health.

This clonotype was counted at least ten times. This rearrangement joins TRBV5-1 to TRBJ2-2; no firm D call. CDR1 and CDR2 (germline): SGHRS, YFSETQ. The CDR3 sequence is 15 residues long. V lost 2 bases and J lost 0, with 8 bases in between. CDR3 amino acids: CASSLVNANTGELFF. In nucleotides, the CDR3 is TGCGCCAGCAGCTTAGTTAACGCGAACACCGGGGAGCTGTTTTTT.

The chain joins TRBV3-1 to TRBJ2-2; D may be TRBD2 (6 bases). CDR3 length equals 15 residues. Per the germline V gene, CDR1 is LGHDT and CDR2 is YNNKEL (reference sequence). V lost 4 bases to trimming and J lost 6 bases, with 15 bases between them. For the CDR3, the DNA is TGTGCCAGCAGCCTCCGGGACGGGGGAGCCGGGGAGCTGTTTTTT. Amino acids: CASSLRDGGAGELFF.

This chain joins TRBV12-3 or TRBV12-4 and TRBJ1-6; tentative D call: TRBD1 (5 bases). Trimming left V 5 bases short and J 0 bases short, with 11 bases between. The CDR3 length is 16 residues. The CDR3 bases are TGTGCCAGCAGTCCCCGACAGAGCTCCTATAATTCACCCCTCCACTTT. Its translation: CASSPRQSSYNSPLHF.

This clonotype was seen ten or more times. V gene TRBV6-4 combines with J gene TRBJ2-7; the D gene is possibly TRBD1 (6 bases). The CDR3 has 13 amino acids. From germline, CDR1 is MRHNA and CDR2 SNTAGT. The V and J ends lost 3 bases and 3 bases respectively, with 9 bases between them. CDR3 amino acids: CASSEYRDYEQYF. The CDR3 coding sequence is TGTGCCAGCAGTGAGTACAGGGACTACGAGCAGTACTTC.

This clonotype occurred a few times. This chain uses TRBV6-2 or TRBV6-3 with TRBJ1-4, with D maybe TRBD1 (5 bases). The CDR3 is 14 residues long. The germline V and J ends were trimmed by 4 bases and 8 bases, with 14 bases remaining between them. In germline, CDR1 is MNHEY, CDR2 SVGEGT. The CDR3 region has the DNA TGTGCCAGCAGTTCGGGGGACCTACGGGAAAAACTGTTTTTT. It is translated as CASSSGDLREKLFF.

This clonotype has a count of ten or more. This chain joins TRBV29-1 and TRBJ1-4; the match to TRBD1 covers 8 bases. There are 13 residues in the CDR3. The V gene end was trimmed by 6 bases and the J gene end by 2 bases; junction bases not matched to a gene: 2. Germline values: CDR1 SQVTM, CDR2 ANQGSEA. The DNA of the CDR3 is TGCAGCGTATCAGGGGGCACTAATGAAAAACTGTTTTTT. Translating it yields CSVSGGTNEKLFF.

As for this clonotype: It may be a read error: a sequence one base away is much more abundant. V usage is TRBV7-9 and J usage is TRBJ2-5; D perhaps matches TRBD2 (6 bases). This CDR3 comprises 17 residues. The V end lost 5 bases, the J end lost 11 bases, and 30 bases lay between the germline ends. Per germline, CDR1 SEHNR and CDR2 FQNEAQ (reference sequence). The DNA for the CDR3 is TGTGCCAGCAGCCCCAAATCCCCGGGGGAATCCTACAATGAGCAGTACTTC. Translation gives CASSPKSPGESYNEQYF.

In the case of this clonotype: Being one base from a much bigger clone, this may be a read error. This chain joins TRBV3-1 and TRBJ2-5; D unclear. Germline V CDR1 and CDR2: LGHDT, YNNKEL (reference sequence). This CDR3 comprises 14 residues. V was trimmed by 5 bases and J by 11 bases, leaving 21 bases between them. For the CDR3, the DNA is TGTGCCAGCAGCAACGCACGACTCTCGACTTTACAGTACTTC. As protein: CASSNARLSTLQYF.

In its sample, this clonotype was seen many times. Here the CDR3 reads CASSLVGQGHEQYF. Here the CDR3 DNA reads TGTGCCAGCAGCTTAGTGGGACAGGGCCACGAGCAGTACTTC. This chain connects TRBV11-2 to TRBJ2-7; 9 bases match TRBD1. There are 14 residues in the CDR3. Losses at the gene ends were 1 base for V and 5 bases for J; bases not matched to a gene: 3. Germline V CDR1 and CDR2: SGHAT, FQNNGV.

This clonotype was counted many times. The CDR3 here is CASRLRGMKYF. CDR3 coding DNA: TGTGCCAGTAGATTGCGGGGAATGAAGTACTTC. This rearrangement joins TRBV12-3 or TRBV12-4 to TRBJ2-5; tentative D call: TRBD2 (6 bases). This CDR3 has 11 residues. The ends were cut back, 9 bases at V and 12 bases at J, with 17 bases in the middle.

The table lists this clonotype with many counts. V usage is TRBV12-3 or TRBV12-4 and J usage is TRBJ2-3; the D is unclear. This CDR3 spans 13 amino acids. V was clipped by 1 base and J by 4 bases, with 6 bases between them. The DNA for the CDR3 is TGTGCCAGCAGTTTAGTGAGAGCAGATACGCAGTATTTT. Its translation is CASSLVRADTQYF.

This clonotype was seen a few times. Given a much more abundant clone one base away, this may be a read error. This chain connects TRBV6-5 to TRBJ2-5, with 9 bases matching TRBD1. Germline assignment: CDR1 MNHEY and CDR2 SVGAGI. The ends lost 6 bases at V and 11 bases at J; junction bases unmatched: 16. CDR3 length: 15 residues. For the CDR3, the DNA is TGTGCCAGCAGGTCGACGGGACAGGGAACTAATGAGCAGTACTTC. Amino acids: CASRSTGQGTNEQYF.

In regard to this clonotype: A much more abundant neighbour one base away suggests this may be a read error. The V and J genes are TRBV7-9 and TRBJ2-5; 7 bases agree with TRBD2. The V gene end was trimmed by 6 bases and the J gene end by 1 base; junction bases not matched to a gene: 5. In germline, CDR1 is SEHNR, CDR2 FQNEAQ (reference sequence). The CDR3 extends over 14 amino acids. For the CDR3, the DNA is TGTGCCAGCAGGTATTGGACTAGCCAAGAGACCCAGTACTTC. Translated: CASRYWTSQETQYF. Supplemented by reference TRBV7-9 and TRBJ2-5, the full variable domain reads DTGVSQNPRHKITKRGQNVTFRCDPISEHNRLYWYRQTLGQGPEFLTYFQNEAQLEKSRLLSDRFSAERPKGSFSTLEIQRTEQGDSAMYLCASRYWTSQETQYFGPGTRLLVL.